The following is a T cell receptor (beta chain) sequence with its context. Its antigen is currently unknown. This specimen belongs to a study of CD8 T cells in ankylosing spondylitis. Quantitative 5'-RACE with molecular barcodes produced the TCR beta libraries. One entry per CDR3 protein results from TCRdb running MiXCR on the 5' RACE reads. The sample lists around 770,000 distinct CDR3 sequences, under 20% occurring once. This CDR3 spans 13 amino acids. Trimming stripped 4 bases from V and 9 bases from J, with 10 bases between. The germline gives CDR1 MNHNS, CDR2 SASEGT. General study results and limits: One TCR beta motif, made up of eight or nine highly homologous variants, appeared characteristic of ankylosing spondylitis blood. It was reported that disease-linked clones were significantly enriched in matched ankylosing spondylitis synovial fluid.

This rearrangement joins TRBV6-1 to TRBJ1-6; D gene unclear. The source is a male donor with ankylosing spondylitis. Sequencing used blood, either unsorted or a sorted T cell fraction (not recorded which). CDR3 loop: CASSGDRGSPLHF. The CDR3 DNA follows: TGTGCCAGCAGTGGGGATCGAGGTTCACCCCTCCACTTT.